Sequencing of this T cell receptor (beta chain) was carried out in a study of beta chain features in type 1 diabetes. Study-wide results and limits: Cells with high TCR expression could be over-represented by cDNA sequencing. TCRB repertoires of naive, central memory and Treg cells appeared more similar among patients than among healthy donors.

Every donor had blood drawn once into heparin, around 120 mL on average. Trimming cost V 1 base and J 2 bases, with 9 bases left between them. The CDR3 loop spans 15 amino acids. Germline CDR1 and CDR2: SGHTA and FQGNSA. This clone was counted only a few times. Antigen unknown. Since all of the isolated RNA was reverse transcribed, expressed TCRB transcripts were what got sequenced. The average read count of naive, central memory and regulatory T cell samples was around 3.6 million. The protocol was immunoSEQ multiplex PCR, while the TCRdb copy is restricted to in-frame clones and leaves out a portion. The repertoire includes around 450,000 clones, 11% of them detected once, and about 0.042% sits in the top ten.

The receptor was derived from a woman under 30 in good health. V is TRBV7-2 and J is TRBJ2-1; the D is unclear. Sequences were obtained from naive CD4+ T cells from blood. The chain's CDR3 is CASSLGTSAYNEQFF. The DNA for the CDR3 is TGTGCCAGCAGCTTAGGGACGTCGGCCTACAATGAGCAGTTCTTC. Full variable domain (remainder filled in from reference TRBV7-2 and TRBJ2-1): GAGVSQSPSNKVTEKGKDVELRCDPISGHTALYWYRQSLGQGLEFLIYFQGNSAPDKSGLPSDRFSAERTGGSVSTLTIQRTQQEDSAVYLCASSLGTSAYNEQFFGPGTRLTVL.